This T cell receptor (beta chain) was obtained from a study of blood T cell repertoires in COVID-19. Whole-study context: Samples taken during acute and convalescent COVID-19 were collected in the United States, Italy and Spain. The analysed material was cDNA or gDNA that came from T cells, B-cell-depleted T cells, or PBMCs.

In the original analysis: For nucleated cells, counts were estimated from reference gene primer amplification. The table came from immunoSEQ multiplex PCR; TCRdb's copy has only in-frame clones and leaves some out. The V and J calls and the clone size are those of that table, but D and trimming were determined from the DNA. The repertoire includes tens of thousands of clones, 80% to 85% of them detected once, and about 6.3% sits in the top ten. The V gene's germline CDR1 is SGHNT and CDR2 YYREEE (reference sequence). The CDR3 is made up of 16 amino acids. Trimming stripped 4 bases from V and 0 bases from J, with 17 bases between.

The J gene is TRBJ2-7, the V gene TRBV5-4; D might be TRBD2 (5 bases). This TCR was sampled from a man aged 55 to 70 with acute or convalescent COVID-19. Material: peripheral blood. CDR3 sequence (DNA): TGTGCCAGCAGCCCGACCGACACGGGAAGCTCCTACGAGCAGTACTTC. This sequence encodes CASSPTDTGSSYEQYF.